These T cell receptor beta chains were read from a single sample in a study of blood T cell repertoires in COVID-19. Sequencing used immunoSEQ multiplex PCR; TCRdb keeps in-frame clones, though not all of them. The sample holds a few hundred thousand clones, around 83% seen once. Source material: PBMCs or T cells enriched from blood (not recorded which). Receptor source: a woman aged 50 to 60 who had recovered from COVID-19. The CDR3 runs from the conserved cysteine through the conserved F or W. D genes are given only for firm matches. Where a row states a size, it is once, few, many or the class of an expanded clone; other rows omit it.

d_call,clone_size,v_call,j_call,cdr3_aa,cdr3_nt
TRBD1,once,TRBV2,TRBJ1-2,CASSKDRADYGYTF,TGTGCCAGCAGTAAGGACAGGGCCGACTATGGCTACACCTTC
-,once,TRBV18,TRBJ2-3,CASSTPGGTFSDTQYF,TGTGCCAGCTCAACCCCAGGAGGGACCTTCTCAGATACGCAGTATTTT
-,-,TRBV19,TRBJ1-1,CASSFGGVGTEAFF,TGTGCCAGTAGTTTCGGGGGTGTCGGAACTGAAGCTTTCTTT
-,-,TRBV12-2,TRBJ2-7,CASRLGRAGVPYEQYF,TGTGCAAGTCGCTTAGGGAGAGCGGGCGTCCCCTACGAGCAGTACTTC
TRBD1,-,TRBV29-1,TRBJ1-2,CSVEDWGTDYGYTF,TGCAGCGTTGAAGATTGGGGGACAGATTATGGCTACACCTTC
-,-,TRBV5-4,TRBJ2-5,CASSLSTGSRETQYF,TGTGCCAGCAGCCTGTCAACAGGGAGTAGGGAGACCCAGTACTTC
-,-,TRBV7-6,TRBJ2-1,CASSFGLSFNEQFF,TGTGCCAGCAGCTTCGGGTTGTCTTTCAATGAGCAGTTCTTC
TRBD2,-,TRBV10-2,TRBJ2-5,CASTIAGGQVVAKTQYF,TGCGCCAGCACAATAGCGGGGGGCCAAGTAGTAGCAAAGACCCAGTACTTC
-,-,TRBV5-8,TRBJ1-1,CASSFRRAGQSEAFF,TGTGCCAGCAGCTTCCGGCGGGCGGGTCAATCTGAAGCTTTCTTT
TRBD1,-,TRBV10-3,TRBJ2-7,CAIHPGQDFYEQYF,TGTGCCATCCATCCGGGACAGGACTTTTACGAGCAGTACTTC
-,-,TRBV11-2,TRBJ2-2,CASSLGTSHTGELFF,TGTGCCAGCAGCTTGGGGACTTCTCACACCGGGGAGCTGTTTTTT
-,-,TRBV29-1,TRBJ1-1,CSVGESGITEAFF,TGCAGCGTTGGGGAATCAGGGATCACTGAAGCTTTCTTT
TRBD1,few,TRBV6-6,TRBJ1-6,CASSLGVATGAESPLHF,TGTGCCAGCAGTCTGGGGGTGGCGACAGGGGCAGAATCACCCCTCCACTTT
-,once,TRBV2,TRBJ1-1,CASNSVPNTEAFF,TGTGCCAGCAATAGTGTACCGAACACTGAAGCTTTCTTT
TRBD2,-,TRBV19,TRBJ2-2,CASSFPVLAGGHTGELFF,TGTGCCAGTAGTTTCCCAGTACTAGCGGGGGGGCATACCGGGGAGCTGTTTTTT
-,-,TRBV6-5,TRBJ2-7,CASRGREGYYEQYF,TGTGCCAGCAGGGGCAGGGAAGGGTACTACGAGCAGTACTTC
-,-,TRBV7-3,TRBJ1-1,CASSLSRDTEAFF,TGTGCCAGCAGCTTGAGCAGGGACACTGAAGCTTTCTTT
TRBD2,-,TRBV5-6,TRBJ2-1,CASSSHDKSGGFYNEQFF,TGTGCCAGCAGCTCCCATGACAAAAGCGGGGGGTTCTACAATGAGCAGTTCTTC
TRBD1,-,TRBV19,TRBJ1-2,CALHLRYSDRERVGYGYTF,TGTGCCCTACATTTAAGGTATTCGGACAGGGAAAGGGTTGGGTATGGCTACACCTTC
-,-,TRBV7-2,TRBJ2-2,CASSPVPVLVTGELFF,TGTGCCAGCAGCCCCGTGCCGGTCCTAGTCACAGGGGAGCTGTTTTTT
-,-,TRBV6-2/TRBV6-3,TRBJ1-5,CASSYGGGVGQPQHF,TGTGCCAGCAGTTATGGGGGAGGTGTGGGGCAGCCCCAGCATTTT
-,-,TRBV6-1,TRBJ1-3,CASSERVKSDSYSGNTIYF,TGTGCCAGCAGTGAGAGAGTAAAGTCCGACAGTTACTCTGGAAACACCATATATTTT
TRBD1,few,TRBV18,TRBJ2-3,CASSPRAGTGPTDTQYF,TGTGCCAGCTCACCCCGTGCCGGGACAGGACCCACAGATACGCAGTATTTT
-,-,TRBV19,TRBJ1-2,CASSMTGGYTF,TGTGCCAGTAGTATGACGGGTGGCTACACCTTC
TRBD1,-,TRBV5-1,TRBJ1-6,CASSLDATGISPLHF,TGCGCCAGCAGCTTGGACGCGACAGGGATTTCACCCCTCCACTTT
TRBD2,-,TRBV7-2,TRBJ2-5,CASSYLAGGIETQYF,TGTGCCAGCAGCTACCTAGCGGGAGGGATCGAGACCCAGTACTTC
-,-,TRBV5-1,TRBJ2-3,CASSLGASTDTQYF,TGCGCCAGCAGTCTAGGCGCTAGCACAGATACGCAGTATTTT
-,-,TRBV7-3,TRBJ1-2,CASSPGGLNYGYTF,TGTGCCAGCAGCCCCGGCGGACTTAACTATGGCTACACCTTC
-,-,TRBV5-6,TRBJ1-2,CASSSYRLSYGYTF,TGTGCCAGCAGCTCGTACAGGCTCAGCTATGGCTACACCTTC
-,few,TRBV6-1,TRBJ1-1,CASSEAHSNTEAFF,TGTGCCAGCAGTGAAGCCCACTCCAACACTGAAGCTTTCTTT
-,-,TRBV5-1,TRBJ1-1,CASSLVQGDTEAFF,TGCGCCAGCAGCTTGGTACAGGGCGACACTGAAGCTTTCTTT
TRBD1,-,TRBV11-3,TRBJ1-1,CASSMDRGRPTEAFF,TGTGCCAGCAGCATGGACAGGGGACGGCCGACTGAAGCTTTCTTT
TRBD1,-,TRBV2,TRBJ2-1,CASSERTGGFSYNEQFF,TGTGCCAGCAGTGAACGGACAGGGGGCTTCTCCTACAATGAGCAGTTCTTC
TRBD1,once,TRBV2,TRBJ1-5,CASSSPGQGYSNQPQHF,TGTGCCAGCAGCAGCCCCGGACAGGGGTATAGCAATCAGCCCCAGCATTTT
TRBD2,-,TRBV12-5,TRBJ2-1,CASGLAIAGKDYNEQFF,TGTGCTAGTGGTTTGGCCATAGCGGGAAAGGATTACAATGAGCAGTTCTTC
-,-,TRBV19,TRBJ1-2,CASQSGGNYGYTF,TGTGCCTCGCAAAGTGGGGGGAACTATGGCTACACCTTC